Each of the 6 T cell receptor beta chains below was sequenced from the same sample in a study of blood T cell repertoires in COVID-19. Sequencing used immunoSEQ multiplex PCR; TCRdb keeps in-frame clones, though not all of them. In the table there are about 110,000 clones, 85% of which are singletons. Sample: peripheral blood. These receptors all come from a human donor in a cohort sampled during active COVID-19.

The CDR3 region has the DNA TGTGCCAGCAGCTTAACAGGGGGTTCGTCTGGAAACACCATATATTTT. As protein: CASSLTGGSSGNTIYF. This sequence joins TRBV7-2 and TRBJ1-3; TRBD1 agrees at 8 bases. CDR1 and CDR2 from the germline V gene are SGHTA and FQGNSA. V lost 2 bases to trimming and J lost 1 base; unmatched junction nucleotides: 4. The CDR3 sequence is 16 residues long.

This clone was seen only a few times. V is TRBV30 and J is TRBJ2-7; D gene ambiguous. This CDR3 has 14 amino acids. With 5 bases removed from V and 4 bases from J, the gap between germline ends came to 18 bases. CDR1 GTSNPN and CDR2 SVGIG come from the germline V gene (reference sequence). Here the CDR3 reads CAWGPPVATYEQYF. The CDR3 bases are TGTGCCTGGGGACCCCCGGTAGCTACATACGAGCAGTACTTC. The variable domain in full, completed from reference TRBV30 and TRBJ2-7, reads SQTIHQWPATLVQPVGSPLSLECTVEGTSNPNLYWYRQAAGRGLQLLFYSVGIGQISSEVPQNLSASRPQDRQFILSSKKLLLSDSGFYLCAWGPPVATYEQYFGPGTRLTVT.

The chain is built from TRBV6-5 and TRBJ2-7; 9 bases align to TRBD2. Germline V CDR1 and CDR2: MNHEY, SVGAGI. Trimming at V came to 7 bases and at J to 2 bases, leaving 3 bases not matched to a gene. The CDR3 has 13 residues. CDR3 nucleotides: TGTGCCAGCACCAGCGGGGGGCCCTACGAGCAGTACTTC. Protein: CASTSGGPYEQYF.

The chain joins TRBV2 to TRBJ2-3; perhaps TRBD1 as D (5 bases). CDR1 is SNHLY and CDR2 is FYNNEI in the germline V gene. The CDR3 spans 13 residues. CDR3 sequence (DNA): TGTGCTCGCGGCAGGGCTGGCACAGATACGCAGTATTTT. This sequence encodes CARGRAGTDTQYF.

The genes are TRBV6-1 and TRBJ1-2, with 8 bases fitting TRBD1. Germline assignment: CDR1 MNHNS and CDR2 SASEGT. J was trimmed by 2 bases and V by 5 bases; bases with no gene match: 4. The CDR3 extends over 14 amino acids. This CDR3 reads CASSPTGANYGYTF. The CDR3 DNA sequence: TGTGCCAGCAGTCCGACAGGGGCCAACTATGGCTACACCTTC.

V and J are TRBV28 and TRBJ1-6, with D tentatively TRBD1 (5 bases). Trimming removed 7 bases at V and 8 bases at J, with 18 bases between. The CDR3 has 15 amino acids. From germline, CDR1 is MDHEN and CDR2 SYDVKM. CDR3 sequence (DNA): TGTGCCAGCACGGGTGGGTGGGGGAGGTATTCACCCCTCCACTTT. Protein sequence: CASTGGWGRYSPLHF.